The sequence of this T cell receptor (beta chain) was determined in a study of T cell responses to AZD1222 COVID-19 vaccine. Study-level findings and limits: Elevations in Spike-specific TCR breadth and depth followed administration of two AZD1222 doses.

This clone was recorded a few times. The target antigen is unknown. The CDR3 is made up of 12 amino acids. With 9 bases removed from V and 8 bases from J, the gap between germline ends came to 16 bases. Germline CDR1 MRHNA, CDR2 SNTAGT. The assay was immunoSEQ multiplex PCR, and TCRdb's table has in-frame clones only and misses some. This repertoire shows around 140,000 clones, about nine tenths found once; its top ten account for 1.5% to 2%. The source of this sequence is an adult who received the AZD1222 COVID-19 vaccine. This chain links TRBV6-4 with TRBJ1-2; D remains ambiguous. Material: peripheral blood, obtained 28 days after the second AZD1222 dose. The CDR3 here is CASYSRAMGYTF. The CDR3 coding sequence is TGTGCCAGTTATTCGAGAGCTATGGGCTACACCTTC.